Listed here is a single TCR beta chain. The antigen is undetermined. The data stem from a study of T-cell memory formation after mild COVID-19. Trimming removed 0 bases from V and 0 bases from J; junction bases left unmatched: 4. This CDR3 contains 17 residues. The germline gives CDR1 SGHRS, CDR2 YFSETQ. TCRdb used MiXCR to reprocess the 5' RACE reads, holding one entry per CDR3 protein. This sample has around 320,000 distinct CDR3 sequences, with 13% to 15% found just once. Whole-study results and caveats: CD4+ clones that contracted lay mainly in CM and EM; CD8+ ones lay in EMRA. Some responding clones appeared in pre-infection memory, suggesting cross-reactive memory joined.

The V call is TRBV5-1, the J call TRBJ2-3; 10 bases are shared with TRBD2. Sequencing was performed on PBMCs or a T cell subset sorted from them (not recorded which). This TCR was sampled from a man aged 18 to 35 who had mild COVID-19 (a few samples of this study predate the infection). Cell type and time point are not known. The CDR3 loop reads CASSLGLAGASTDTQYF. CDR3 sequence (DNA): TGCGCCAGCAGCTTGGGTCTAGCGGGGGCCAGCACAGATACGCAGTATTTT.